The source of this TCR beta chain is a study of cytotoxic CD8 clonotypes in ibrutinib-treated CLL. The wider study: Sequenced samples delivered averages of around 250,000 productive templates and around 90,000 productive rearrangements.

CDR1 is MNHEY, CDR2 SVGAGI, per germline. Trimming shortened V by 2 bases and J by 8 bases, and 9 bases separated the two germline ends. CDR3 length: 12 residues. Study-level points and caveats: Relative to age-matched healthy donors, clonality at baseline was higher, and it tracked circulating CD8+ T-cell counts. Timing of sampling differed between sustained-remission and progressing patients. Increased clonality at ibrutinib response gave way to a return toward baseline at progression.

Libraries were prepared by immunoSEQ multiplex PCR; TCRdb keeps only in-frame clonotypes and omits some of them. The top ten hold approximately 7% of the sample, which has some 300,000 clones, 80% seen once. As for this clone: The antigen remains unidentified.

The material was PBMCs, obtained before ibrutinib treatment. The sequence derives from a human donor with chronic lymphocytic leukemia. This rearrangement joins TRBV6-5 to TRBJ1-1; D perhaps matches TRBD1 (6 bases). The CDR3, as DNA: TGTGCCAGCAGTTACGCAGGGGAGGAAGCTTTCTTT. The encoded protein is CASSYAGEEAFF.